Sequencing of this T cell receptor (beta chain) was carried out in a study of blood T cells in healthy people across ages. The CDR3 is 13 amino acids. Germline V gene sequence: CDR1 SGDLS, CDR2 YYNGEE. V was pared by 3 bases and J by 7 bases, with 14 bases between. Total RNA amounts of at least 6 micrograms were extracted per sample. A second PCR of about 6 to 11 cycles used a sample-barcoded 5' primer and a J-beta primer mix. Using its own MiXCR run on the 5' RACE reads, TCRdb lists one record per CDR3 protein. The sample gives about 770,000 distinct CDR3 sequences, 40% to 50% of which show up once; roughly a fifth is in the top ten.

Sequenced material: blood. The source of this sequence is a man aged 55 to 70 in good health. This chain joins TRBV9 and TRBJ2-7; no reliable D call. DNA for the CDR3: TGTGCCAGCAGCGGACGGGTAGACAATGAGCAGTACTTC. This codes for CASSGRVDNEQYF.